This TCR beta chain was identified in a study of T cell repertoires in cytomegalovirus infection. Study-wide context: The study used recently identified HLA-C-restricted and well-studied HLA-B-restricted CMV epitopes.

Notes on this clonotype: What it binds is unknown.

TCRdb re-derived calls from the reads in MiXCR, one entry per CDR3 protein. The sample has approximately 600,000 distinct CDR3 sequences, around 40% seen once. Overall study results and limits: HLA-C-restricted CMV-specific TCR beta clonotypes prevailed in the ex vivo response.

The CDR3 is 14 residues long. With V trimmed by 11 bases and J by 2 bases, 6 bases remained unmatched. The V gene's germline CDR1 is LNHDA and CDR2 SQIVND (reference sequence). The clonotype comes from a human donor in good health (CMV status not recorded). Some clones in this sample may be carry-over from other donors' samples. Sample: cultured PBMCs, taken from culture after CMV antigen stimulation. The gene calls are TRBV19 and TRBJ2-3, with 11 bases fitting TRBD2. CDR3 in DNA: TGTGCCGGGAGACTAGCGGGGTTCACAGATACGCAGTATTTT. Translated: CAGRLAGFTDTQYF.